The present T cell receptor (beta chain) was sequenced within a study of T cell responses to AZD1222 COVID-19 vaccine. Only in-frame clones appear in the TCRdb table, and some are missing; sequencing was by immunoSEQ multiplex PCR. The sample has under 200,000 clones; about nine tenths are singletons. As for this clone: Its antigen is undetermined.

Study-wide results and caveats: Nearly half of spike-specific TCRs reportedly target unmutated variant regions. Donors were mostly white British, more females; clonal diversity possibly underestimated. Of the AZD1222 recipients, only six or seven were seropositive at baseline.

The TCR sequence derives from an adult in good health. This material consisted of peripheral blood, taken on day 0 of AZD1222 vaccination.

CDR3 in amino acids: CASSRGRDTFYTEAFF. The CDR3 DNA reads TGTGCCAGCAGCCGAGGGAGGGACACCTTCTACACTGAAGCTTTCTTT. The rearrangement links TRBV3-1 (or the pseudogene TRBV3-2) to TRBJ1-1, with D possibly matching TRBD1 (6 bases). The V end was cut by 4 bases, the J end by 3 bases, with 18 bases between. CDR1 is LGHDT, CDR2 YNNKEL, per germline (reference sequence). The CDR3 is made up of 16 amino acids.